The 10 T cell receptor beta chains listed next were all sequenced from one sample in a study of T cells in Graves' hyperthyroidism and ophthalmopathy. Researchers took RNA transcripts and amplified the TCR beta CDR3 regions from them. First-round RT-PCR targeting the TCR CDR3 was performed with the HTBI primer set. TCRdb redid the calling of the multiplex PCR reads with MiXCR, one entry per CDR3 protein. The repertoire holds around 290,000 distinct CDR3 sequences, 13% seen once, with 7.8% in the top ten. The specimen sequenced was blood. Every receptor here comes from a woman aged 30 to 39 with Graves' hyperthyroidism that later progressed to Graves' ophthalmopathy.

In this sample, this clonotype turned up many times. The CDR3 is CASTLYTGELFF. CDR3 coding DNA: TGTGCCAGCACCTTATACACCGGGGAGCTGTTTTTT. The V gene is TRBV12-3 or TRBV12-4, the J gene TRBJ2-2; unclear D gene. V was trimmed by 7 bases and J by 3 bases, leaving 6 bases between them. This CDR3 contains 12 residues.

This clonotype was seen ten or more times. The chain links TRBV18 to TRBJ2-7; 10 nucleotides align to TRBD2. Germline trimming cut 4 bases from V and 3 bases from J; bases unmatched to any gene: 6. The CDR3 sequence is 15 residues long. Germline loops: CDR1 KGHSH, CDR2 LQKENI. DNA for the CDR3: TGTGCCAGCTCACGTGGGGCTAGCGGGAGCTACGAGCAGTACTTC. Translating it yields CASSRGASGSYEQYF.

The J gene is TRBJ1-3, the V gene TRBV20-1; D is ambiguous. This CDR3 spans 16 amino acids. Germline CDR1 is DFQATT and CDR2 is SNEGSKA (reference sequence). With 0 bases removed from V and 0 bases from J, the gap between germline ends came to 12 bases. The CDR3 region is CSARDSGRYSGNTIYF. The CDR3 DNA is TGCAGTGCTAGAGATTCAGGCCGCTACTCTGGAAACACCATATATTTT.

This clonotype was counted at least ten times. Here the CDR3 DNA reads TGTGCCTGGAGTGTAGGCCCTGCTTACACAGATACGCAGTATTTT. It is translated as CAWSVGPAYTDTQYF. V is TRBV30 and J is TRBJ2-3; D remains ambiguous. V lost 0 bases to trimming and J lost 2 bases, with 12 bases between them. CDR1 is GTSNPN and CDR2 is SVGIG in the germline V gene (reference sequence). CDR3 length: 15 residues. The full variable domain, rest sourced from reference TRBV30 and TRBJ2-3, is SQTIHQWPATLVQPVGSPLSLECTVEGTSNPNLYWYRQAAGRGLQLLFYSVGIGQISSEVPQNLSASRPQDRQFILSSKKLLLSDSGFYLCAWSVGPAYTDTQYFGPGTRLTVL.

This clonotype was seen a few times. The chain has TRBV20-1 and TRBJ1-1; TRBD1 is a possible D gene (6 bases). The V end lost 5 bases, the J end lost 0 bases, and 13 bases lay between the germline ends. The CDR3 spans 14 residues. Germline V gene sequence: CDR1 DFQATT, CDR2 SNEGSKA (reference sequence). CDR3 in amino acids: CSAPQGGLNTEAFF. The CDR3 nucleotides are TGCAGTGCTCCCCAAGGGGGTTTGAACACTGAAGCTTTCTTT.

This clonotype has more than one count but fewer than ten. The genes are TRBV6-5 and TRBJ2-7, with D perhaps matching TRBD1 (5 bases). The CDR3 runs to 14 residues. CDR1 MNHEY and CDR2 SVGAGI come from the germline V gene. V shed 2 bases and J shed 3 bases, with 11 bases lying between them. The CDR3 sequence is CASSYGAGNYEQYF. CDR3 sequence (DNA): TGTGCCAGCAGTTACGGGGCAGGGAACTACGAGCAGTACTTC.

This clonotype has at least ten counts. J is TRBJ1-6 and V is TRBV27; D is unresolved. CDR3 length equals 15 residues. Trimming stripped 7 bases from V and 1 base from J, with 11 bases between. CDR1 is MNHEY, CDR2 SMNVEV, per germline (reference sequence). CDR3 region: CASTPSRSYNSPLHF. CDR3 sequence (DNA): TGTGCCAGCACTCCGAGCAGGTCCTATAATTCACCCCTCCACTTT.

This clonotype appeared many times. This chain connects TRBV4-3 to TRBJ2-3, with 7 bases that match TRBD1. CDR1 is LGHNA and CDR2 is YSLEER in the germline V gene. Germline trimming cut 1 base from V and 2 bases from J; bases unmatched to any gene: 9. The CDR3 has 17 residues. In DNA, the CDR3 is TGCGCCAGCAGCCAAGTGGGCCCGGGACAGCTCACAGATACGCAGTATTTT. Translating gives CASSQVGPGQLTDTQYF.

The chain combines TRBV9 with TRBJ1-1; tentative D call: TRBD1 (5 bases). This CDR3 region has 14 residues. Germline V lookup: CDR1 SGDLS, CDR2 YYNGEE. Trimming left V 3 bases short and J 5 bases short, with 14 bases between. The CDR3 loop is CASSALGGSTEAFF. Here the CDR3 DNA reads TGTGCCAGCAGCGCCCTTGGGGGATCGACTGAAGCTTTCTTT.

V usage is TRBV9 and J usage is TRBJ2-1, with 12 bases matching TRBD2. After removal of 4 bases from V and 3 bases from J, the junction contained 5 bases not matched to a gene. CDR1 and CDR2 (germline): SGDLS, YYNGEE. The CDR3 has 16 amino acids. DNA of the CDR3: TGTGCCAGCAGCCCGGGACTAGCGGGTCTCTACAATGAGCAGTTCTTC. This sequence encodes CASSPGLAGLYNEQFF.